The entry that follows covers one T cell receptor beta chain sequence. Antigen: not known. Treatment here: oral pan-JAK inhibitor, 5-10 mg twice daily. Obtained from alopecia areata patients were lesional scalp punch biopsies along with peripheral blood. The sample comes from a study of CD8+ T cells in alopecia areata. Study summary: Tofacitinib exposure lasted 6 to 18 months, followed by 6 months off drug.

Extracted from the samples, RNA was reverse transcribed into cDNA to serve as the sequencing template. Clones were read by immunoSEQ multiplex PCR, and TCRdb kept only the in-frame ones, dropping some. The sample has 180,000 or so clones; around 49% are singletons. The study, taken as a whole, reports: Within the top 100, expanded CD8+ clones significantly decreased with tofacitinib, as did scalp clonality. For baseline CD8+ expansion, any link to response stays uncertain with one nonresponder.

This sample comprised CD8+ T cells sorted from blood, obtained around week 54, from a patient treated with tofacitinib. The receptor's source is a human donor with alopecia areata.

The CDR3 reads CASSPRLGLSYEQYF. DNA of the CDR3: TGTGCCAGCTCACCACGACTGGGACTTTCCTACGAGCAGTACTTC. The J gene is TRBJ2-7, the V gene TRBV18, with a weak D call TRBD2 (6 bases). V was trimmed by 1 base and J by 1 base, leaving 11 bases between them. This CDR3 spans 15 amino acids. CDR1 KGHSH and CDR2 LQKENI come from the germline V gene.